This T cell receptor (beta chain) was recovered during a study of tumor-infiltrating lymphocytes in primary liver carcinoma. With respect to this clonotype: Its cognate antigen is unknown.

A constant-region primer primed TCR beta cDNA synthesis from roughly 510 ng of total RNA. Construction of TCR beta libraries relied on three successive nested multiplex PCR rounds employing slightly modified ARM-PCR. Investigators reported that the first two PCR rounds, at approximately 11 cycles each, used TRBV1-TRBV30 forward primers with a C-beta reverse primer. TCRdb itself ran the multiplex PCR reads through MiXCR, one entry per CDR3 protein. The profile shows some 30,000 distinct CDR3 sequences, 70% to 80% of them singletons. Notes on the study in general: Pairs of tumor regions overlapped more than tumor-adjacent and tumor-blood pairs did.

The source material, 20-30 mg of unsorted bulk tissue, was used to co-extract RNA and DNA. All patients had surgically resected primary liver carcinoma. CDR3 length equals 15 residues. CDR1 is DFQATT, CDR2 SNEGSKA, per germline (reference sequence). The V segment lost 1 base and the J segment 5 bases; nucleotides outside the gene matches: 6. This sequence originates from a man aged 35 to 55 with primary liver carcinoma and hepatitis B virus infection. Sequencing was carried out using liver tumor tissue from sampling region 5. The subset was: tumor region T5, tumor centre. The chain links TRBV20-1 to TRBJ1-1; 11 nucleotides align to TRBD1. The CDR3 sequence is CSARGGQGDTTEAFF. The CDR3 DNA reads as TGCAGTGCTAGAGGGGGACAGGGGGATACAACTGAAGCTTTCTTT.